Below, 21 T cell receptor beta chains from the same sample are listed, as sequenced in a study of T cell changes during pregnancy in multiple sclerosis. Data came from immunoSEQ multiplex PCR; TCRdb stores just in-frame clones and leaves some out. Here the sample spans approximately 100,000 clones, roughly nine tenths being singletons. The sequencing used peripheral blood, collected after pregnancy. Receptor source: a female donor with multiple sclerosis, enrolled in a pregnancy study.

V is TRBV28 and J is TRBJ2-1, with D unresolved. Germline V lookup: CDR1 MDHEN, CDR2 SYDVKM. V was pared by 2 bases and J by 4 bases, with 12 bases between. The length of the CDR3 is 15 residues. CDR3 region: CASSLGSSQYNEQFF. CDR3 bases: TGTGCCAGCAGTTTAGGTAGTTCCCAATACAATGAGCAGTTCTTC.

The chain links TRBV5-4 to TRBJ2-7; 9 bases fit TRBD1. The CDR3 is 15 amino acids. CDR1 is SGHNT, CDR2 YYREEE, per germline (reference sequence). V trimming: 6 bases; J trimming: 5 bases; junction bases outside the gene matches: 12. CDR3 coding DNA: TGTGCCAGCATTCCTCCGGACAGGGGATTCAACGAGCAGTACTTC. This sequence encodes CASIPPDRGFNEQYF. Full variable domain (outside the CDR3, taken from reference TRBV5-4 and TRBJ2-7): ETGVTQSPTHLIKTRGQQVTLRCSSQSGHNTVSWYQQALGQGPQFIFQYYREEENGRGNFPPRFSGLQFPNYSSELNVNALELDDSALYLCASIPPDRGFNEQYFGPGTRLTVT.

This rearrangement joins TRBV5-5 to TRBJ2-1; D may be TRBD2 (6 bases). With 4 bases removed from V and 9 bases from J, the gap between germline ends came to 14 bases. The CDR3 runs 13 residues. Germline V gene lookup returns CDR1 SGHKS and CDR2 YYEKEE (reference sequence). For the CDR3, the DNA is TGTGCCAGCAGCAGGATACACGGGAGTGAGCAGTTCTTC. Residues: CASSRIHGSEQFF.

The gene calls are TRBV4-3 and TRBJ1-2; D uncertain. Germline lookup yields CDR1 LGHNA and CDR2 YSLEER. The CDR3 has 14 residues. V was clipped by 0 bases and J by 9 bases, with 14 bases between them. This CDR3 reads CASSQDLAGSSYTF. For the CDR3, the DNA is TGCGCCAGCAGCCAAGATTTGGCAGGCAGTAGCTACACCTTC.

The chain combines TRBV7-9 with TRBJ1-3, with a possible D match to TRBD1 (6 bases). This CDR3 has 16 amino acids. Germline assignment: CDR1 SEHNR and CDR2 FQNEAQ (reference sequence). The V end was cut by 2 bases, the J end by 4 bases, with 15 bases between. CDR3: CASSLWAGVEGNTIYF. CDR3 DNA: TGTGCCAGCAGCTTATGGGCAGGGGTAGAGGGAAACACCATATATTTT.

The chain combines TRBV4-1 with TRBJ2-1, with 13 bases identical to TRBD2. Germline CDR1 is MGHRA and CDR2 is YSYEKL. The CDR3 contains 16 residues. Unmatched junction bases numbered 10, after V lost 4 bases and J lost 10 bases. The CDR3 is CASSPAGLAGAGEQFF. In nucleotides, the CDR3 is TGCGCCAGCAGCCCCGCAGGACTAGCGGGAGCAGGCGAGCAGTTCTTC.

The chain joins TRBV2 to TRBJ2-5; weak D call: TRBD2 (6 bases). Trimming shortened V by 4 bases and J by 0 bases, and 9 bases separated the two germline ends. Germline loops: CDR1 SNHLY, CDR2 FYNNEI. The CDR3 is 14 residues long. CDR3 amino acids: CASSGGAYQETQYF. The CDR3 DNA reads TGTGCCAGCAGTGGCGGGGCGTACCAAGAGACCCAGTACTTC. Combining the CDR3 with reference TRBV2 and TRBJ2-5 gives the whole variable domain EPEVTQTPSHQVTQMGQEVILRCVPISNHLYFYWYRQILGQKVEFLVSFYNNEISEKSEIFDDQFSVERPDGSNFTLKIRSTKLEDSAMYFCASSGGAYQETQYFGPGTRLLVL.

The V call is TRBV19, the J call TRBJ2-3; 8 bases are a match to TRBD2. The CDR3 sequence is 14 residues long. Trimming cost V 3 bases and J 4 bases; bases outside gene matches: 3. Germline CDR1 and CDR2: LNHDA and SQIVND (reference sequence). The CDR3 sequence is CASSIPGLADTQYF. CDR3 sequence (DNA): TGTGCCAGTAGTATTCCGGGACTAGCAGATACGCAGTATTTT.

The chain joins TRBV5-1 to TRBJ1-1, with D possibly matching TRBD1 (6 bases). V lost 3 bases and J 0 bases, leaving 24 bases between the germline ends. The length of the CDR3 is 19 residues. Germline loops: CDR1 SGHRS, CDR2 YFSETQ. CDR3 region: CASSSTGLPLAYMNTEAFF. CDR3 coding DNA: TGCGCCAGCAGCTCTACAGGGCTTCCCCTCGCGTACATGAACACTGAAGCTTTCTTT.

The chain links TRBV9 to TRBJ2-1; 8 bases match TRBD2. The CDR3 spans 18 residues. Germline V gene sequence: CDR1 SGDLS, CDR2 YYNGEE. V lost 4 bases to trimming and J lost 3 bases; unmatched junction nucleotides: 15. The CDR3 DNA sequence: TGTGCCAGCAGCACCCAAGGGGCGGGGGGAGCACTCTACAATGAGCAGTTCTTC. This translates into CASSTQGAGGALYNEQFF.

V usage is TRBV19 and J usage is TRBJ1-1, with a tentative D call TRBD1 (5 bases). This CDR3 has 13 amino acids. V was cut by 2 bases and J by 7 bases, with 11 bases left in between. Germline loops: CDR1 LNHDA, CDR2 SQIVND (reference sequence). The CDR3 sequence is CASSIQGGVEAFF. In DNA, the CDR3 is TGTGCCAGTAGTATACAGGGAGGGGTTGAAGCTTTCTTT.

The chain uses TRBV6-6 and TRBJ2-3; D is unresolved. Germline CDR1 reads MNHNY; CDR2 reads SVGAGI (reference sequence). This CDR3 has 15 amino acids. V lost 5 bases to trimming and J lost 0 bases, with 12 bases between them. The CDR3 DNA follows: TGTGCCAGCAGTACGCCGGGTCCTAGCACAGATACGCAGTATTTT. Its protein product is CASSTPGPSTDTQYF.

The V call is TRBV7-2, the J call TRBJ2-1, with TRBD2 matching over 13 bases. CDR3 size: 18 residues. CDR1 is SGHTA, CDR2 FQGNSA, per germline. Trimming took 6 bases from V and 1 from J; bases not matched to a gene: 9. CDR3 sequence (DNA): TGTGCCAGCAGACCAGGGACTAGCGGGAAGGGTTCCTACAATGAGCAGTTCTTC. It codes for CASRPGTSGKGSYNEQFF.

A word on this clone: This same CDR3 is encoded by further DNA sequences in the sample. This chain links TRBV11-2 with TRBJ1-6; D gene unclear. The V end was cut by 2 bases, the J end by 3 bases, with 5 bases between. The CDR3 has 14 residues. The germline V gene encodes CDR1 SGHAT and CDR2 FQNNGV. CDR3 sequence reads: CASSLSVYNSPLHF. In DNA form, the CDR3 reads TGTGCCAGCAGCTTATCGGTCTATAATTCACCCCTCCACTTT.

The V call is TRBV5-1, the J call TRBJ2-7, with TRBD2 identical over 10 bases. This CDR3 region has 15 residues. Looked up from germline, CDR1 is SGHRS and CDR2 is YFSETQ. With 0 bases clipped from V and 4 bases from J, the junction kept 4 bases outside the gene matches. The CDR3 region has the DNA TGCGCCAGCAGCTTGGGACTAGCGGGCGGATACGAGCAGTACTTC. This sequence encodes CASSLGLAGGYEQYF.

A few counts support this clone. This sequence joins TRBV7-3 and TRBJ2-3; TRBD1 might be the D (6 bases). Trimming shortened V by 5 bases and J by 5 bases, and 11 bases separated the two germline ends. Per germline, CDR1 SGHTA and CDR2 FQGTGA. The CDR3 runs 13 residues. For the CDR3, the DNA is TGTGCCAGCAGCCATCACAGGGAAGATACGCAGTATTTT. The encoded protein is CASSHHREDTQYF.

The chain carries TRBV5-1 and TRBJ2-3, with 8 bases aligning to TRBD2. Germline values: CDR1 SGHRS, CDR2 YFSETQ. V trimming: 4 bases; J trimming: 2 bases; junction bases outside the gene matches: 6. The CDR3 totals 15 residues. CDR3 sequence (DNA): TGCGCCAGCAGCAAACTAGCGGATCCCACAGATACGCAGTATTTT. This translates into CASSKLADPTDTQYF.

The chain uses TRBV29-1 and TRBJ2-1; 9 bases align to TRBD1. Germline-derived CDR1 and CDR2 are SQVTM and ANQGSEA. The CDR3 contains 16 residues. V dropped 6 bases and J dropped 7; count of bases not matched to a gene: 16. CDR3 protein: CSVELPGQGGSNEQFF. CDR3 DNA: TGCAGCGTCGAACTCCCGGGACAGGGAGGGTCGAATGAGCAGTTCTTC.

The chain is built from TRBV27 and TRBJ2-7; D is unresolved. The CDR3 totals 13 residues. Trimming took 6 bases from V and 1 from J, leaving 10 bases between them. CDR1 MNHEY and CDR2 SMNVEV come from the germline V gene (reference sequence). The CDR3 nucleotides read TGTGCCAGCAGCAGGCCCCGGTCCTACGAGCAGTACTTC. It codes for CASSRPRSYEQYF.

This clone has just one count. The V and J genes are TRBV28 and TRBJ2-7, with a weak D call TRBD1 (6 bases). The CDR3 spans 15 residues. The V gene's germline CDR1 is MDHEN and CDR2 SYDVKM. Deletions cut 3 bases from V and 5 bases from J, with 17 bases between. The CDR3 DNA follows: TGTGCCAGCAGTTTTCGACAGGCCTTCCCCCACGAGCAGTACTTC. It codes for CASSFRQAFPHEQYF.

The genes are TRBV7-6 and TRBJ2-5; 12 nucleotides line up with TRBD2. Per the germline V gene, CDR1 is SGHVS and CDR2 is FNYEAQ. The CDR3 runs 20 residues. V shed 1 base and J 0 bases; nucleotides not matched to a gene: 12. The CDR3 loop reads CASSLEVWTSGTWYQETQYF. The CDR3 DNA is TGTGCCAGCAGCTTAGAGGTGTGGACTAGCGGGACTTGGTACCAAGAGACCCAGTACTTC.